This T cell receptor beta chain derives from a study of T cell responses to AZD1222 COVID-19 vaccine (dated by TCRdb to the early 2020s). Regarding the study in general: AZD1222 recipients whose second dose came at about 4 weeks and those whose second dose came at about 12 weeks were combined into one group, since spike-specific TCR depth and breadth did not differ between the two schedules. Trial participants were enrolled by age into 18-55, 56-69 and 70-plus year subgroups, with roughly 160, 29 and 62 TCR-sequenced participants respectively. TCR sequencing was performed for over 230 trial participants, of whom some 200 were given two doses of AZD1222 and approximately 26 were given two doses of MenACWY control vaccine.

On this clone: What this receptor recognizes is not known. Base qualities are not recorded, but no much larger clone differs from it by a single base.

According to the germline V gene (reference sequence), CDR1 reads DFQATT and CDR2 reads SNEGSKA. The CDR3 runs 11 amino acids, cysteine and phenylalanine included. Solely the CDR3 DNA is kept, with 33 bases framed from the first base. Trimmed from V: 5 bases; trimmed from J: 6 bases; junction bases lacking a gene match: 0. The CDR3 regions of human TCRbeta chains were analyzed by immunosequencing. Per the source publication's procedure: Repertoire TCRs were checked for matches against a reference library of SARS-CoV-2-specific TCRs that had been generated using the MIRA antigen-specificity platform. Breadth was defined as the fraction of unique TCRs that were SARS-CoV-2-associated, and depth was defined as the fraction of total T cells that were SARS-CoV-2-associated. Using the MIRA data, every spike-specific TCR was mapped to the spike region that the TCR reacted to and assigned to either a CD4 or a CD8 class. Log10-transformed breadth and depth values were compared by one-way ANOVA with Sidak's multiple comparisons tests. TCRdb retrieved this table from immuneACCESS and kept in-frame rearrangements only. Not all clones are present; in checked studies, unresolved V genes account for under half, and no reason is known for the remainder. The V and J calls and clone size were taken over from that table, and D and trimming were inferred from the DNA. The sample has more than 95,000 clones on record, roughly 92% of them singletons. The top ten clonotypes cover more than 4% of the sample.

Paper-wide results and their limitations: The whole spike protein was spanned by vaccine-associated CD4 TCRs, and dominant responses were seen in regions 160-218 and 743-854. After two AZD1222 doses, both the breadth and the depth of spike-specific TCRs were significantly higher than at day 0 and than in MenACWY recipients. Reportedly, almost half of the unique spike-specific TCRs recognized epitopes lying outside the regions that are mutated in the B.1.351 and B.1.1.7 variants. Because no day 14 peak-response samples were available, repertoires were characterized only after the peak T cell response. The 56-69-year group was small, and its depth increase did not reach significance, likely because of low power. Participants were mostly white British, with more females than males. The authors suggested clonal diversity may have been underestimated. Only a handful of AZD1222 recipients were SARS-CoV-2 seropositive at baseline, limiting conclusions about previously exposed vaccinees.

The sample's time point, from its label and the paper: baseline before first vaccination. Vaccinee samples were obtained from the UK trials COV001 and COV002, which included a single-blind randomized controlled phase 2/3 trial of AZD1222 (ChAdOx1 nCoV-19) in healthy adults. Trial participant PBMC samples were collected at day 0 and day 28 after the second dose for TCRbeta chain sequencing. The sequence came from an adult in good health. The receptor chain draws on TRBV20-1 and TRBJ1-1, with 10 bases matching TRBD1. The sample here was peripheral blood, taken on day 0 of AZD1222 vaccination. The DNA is TGCAGTGCTGGGACAGGGGCTGAAGCTTTCTTT. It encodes CSAGTGAEAFF.